This is a list of T cell receptor beta chains from one sample in a study of blood T cell repertoires in COVID-19. Clones were sequenced by immunoSEQ multiplex PCR, and TCRdb holds only the in-frame ones, with some missing. The top ten clones hold roughly 4.4% of a sample with some 50,000 clones, 65% to 85% of them seen once. Sequencing was done on a sample of peripheral blood. The receptors were gathered from a man aged 45-65 years with active COVID-19. Both conserved end residues are part of each CDR3. A D gene is named only where the DNA matches it firmly. Some rows have no size entry. The others give once, few or many, or a class for an expanded clone.

J	V	D	size	DNA	CDR3
TRBJ2-5	TRBV19	TRBD2	NA	TGTGCCAGTAGCGGAGAAAGGACTAGCGGGGGGGCCACCGAGACCCAGTACTTC	CASSGERTSGGATETQYF
TRBJ1-4	TRBV3-1/TRBV3-2	TRBD1	NA	TGTGCCAGCAGCGGGGACAGGATGGGGGAAAAACTGTTTTTT	CASSGDRMGEKLFF
TRBJ1-1	TRBV5-4	TRBD1	NA	TGTGCCAGCAGCTTGCCCGTAACAGGGGTAAACACTGAAGCTTTCTTT	CASSLPVTGVNTEAFF
TRBJ2-7	TRBV29-1	TRBD1	NA	TGCAGCGTTGAAGGGACAGGGGTCTACGAGCAGTACTTC	CSVEGTGVYEQYF
TRBJ1-1	TRBV4-1	TRBD1	NA	TGCGCCAGCAGCCAGGTGACAGGGGGGGACACTGAAGCTTTCTTT	CASSQVTGGDTEAFF
TRBJ2-7	TRBV2	TRBD1	NA	TGTGCCAGCGCTAAAACCGTGACAGGGAGCTACGAGCAGTACTTC	CASAKTVTGSYEQYF
TRBJ2-1	TRBV5-5	TRBD2	NA	TGTGCCAGCAGCTTGGCCCAGCGGGAGTTCTACAATGAGCAGTTCTTC	CASSLAQREFYNEQFF
TRBJ1-6	TRBV4-3	NA	NA	TGCGCCAGCAGCCAAGACGCCAGCTCCTATAATTCACCCCTCCACTTT	CASSQDASSYNSPLHF
TRBJ2-5	TRBV14	TRBD1	NA	TGTGCCAGCAGCTCAACAGGGGGCTGGAGGGAGACCCAGTACTTC	CASSSTGGWRETQYF
TRBJ2-7	TRBV7-2	NA	NA	TGTGCCAGCAGCCACAGAGGGGGGGGTTCCTACGAGCAGTACTTC	CASSHRGGGSYEQYF
TRBJ1-1	TRBV6-6	NA	NA	TGTGCCAGCAGTTACTCGGAGGGGAACACTGAAGCTTTCTTT	CASSYSEGNTEAFF
TRBJ2-7	TRBV7-9	NA	few	TGTGCCAGCAGCTTAGGCGCGTCCCTTTCCTACGAGCAGTACTTC	CASSLGASLSYEQYF